The 31 T cell receptor beta chains below all came from one sample that was sequenced in a study of response to subunit inactivated influenza vaccine. In TCRdb, the RT-PCR reads were re-called with MiXCR into one record per CDR3 protein. Of approximately 290,000 distinct CDR3 sequences listed, approximately 21% are singletons. The sequencing used PBMCs from blood, collected less than 22 months after vaccination. All receptors come from a man aged 45 to 70 who received an inactivated influenza vaccine.

This clonotype has just a few counts. The chain recombines TRBV12-3 or TRBV12-4 with TRBJ2-3; D might be TRBD2 (5 bases). The CDR3 length is 12 residues. V was trimmed by 4 bases and J by 7 bases, leaving 9 bases between them. This CDR3 reads CASSSRGYTQYF. CDR3 nucleotide sequence: TGTGCCAGCAGTTCCCGAGGGTATACGCAGTATTTT.

The CDR3: CATSRDSLAGTGHEQFF. The DNA of the CDR3 is TGTGCCACCAGCAGAGATTCCCTCGCGGGAACGGGTCATGAGCAGTTCTTC. V gene TRBV15 combines with J gene TRBJ2-1; maybe TRBD2 (6 bases). V lost 0 bases and J lost 8, with 20 bases in between. This CDR3 contains 17 residues. Germline CDR1 and CDR2: LNHNV and YYDKDF (reference sequence).

V and J are TRBV6-2 or TRBV6-3 and TRBJ2-7, with D hard to call. CDR1 is MNHEY, CDR2 SVGEGT, per germline. The V and J ends lost 4 bases and 7 bases respectively, with 14 bases between them. The CDR3 runs 13 residues. The CDR3 sequence is CASSFGLPMEQYF. CDR3 bases: TGTGCCAGCAGTTTCGGGCTGCCCATGGAGCAGTACTTC.

The chain couples TRBV4-3 to TRBJ2-3; 7 nucleotides agree with TRBD1. The CDR3 has 13 amino acids. Germline V lookup: CDR1 LGHNA, CDR2 YSLEER. With V trimmed by 9 bases and J by 2 bases, 5 bases remained unmatched. CDR3 residues: CASGTVLTDTQYF. CDR3 sequence (DNA): TGCGCCAGTGGGACAGTCCTCACAGATACGCAGTATTTT.

There are a few counts of this clonotype. This chain joins TRBV7-9 and TRBJ2-7; D possibly corresponds to TRBD2 (6 bases). There are 13 residues in the CDR3. V shed 5 bases and J shed 7 bases, with 15 bases lying between them. Germline V gene lookup returns CDR1 SEHNR and CDR2 FQNEAQ (reference sequence). The chain's CDR3 is CASSVPGAEEQYF. The CDR3 region has the DNA TGTGCCAGCAGCGTCCCGGGAGCGGAGGAGCAGTACTTC.

This chain's CDR3 is CASSSGAKPTNEKLFF. CDR3 coding DNA: TGTGCCAGCAGTTCAGGGGCGAAGCCAACTAATGAAAAACTGTTTTTT. This rearrangement joins TRBV12-3 or TRBV12-4 to TRBJ1-4; weak D call: TRBD1 (6 bases). The CDR3 consists of 16 residues. With 4 bases removed from V and 0 bases from J, the gap between germline ends came to 12 bases.

The chain has TRBV6-1 and TRBJ2-7; tentatively, D is TRBD1 (5 bases). The CDR3 contains 15 residues. Deletions cut 6 bases from V and 0 bases from J, with 15 bases between. CDR1 and CDR2 (germline): MNHNS, SASEGT. The CDR3 spells CASRGRNRSSYEQYF. In nucleotides, the CDR3 is TGTGCCAGCAGAGGGCGGAACAGGAGCTCCTACGAGCAGTACTTC.

This clonotype was seen a few times. The chain couples TRBV4-3 to TRBJ2-1; tentative D call: TRBD2 (5 bases). The CDR3 is made up of 15 amino acids. CDR1 is LGHNA and CDR2 is YSLEER in the germline V gene. Trimming cost V 2 bases and J 4 bases, with 12 bases left between them. The CDR3 spells CASSQSGEGYNEQFF. The CDR3, as DNA: TGCGCCAGCAGCCAATCCGGGGAAGGGTACAATGAGCAGTTCTTC.

The chain recombines TRBV12-3 or TRBV12-4 with TRBJ2-1; maybe TRBD2 (5 bases). The CDR3 covers 13 residues. V was cut by 2 bases and J by 15 bases, with 17 bases left in between. Here the CDR3 reads CASSLRTAWYLFF. CDR3 bases: TGTGCCAGCAGTTTAAGGACTGCCTGGTATCTGTTCTTC.

In DNA form, the CDR3 reads TGTGCCAGCAGCTTAATGGCCCTCCCTAGCACAGATACGCAGTATTTT. Encoded protein: CASSLMALPSTDTQYF. The gene calls are TRBV11-2 and TRBJ2-3; D uncertain. The V end lost 2 bases, the J end lost 0 bases, and 12 bases lay between the germline ends. Germline CDR1 reads SGHAT; CDR2 reads FQNNGV. The CDR3 is 16 residues long.

This clonotype occurred a few times. CDR3 loop: CASSQTAFSGKETQYF. CDR3 DNA sequence: TGTGCCAGCAGCCAAACGGCTTTCTCGGGGAAGGAGACCCAGTACTTC. This chain links TRBV3-1 with TRBJ2-5; maybe TRBD2 (5 bases). This CDR3 spans 16 amino acids. Trimming removed 2 bases from V and 5 bases from J, with 18 bases in between. Germline assignment: CDR1 LGHDT and CDR2 YNNKEL (reference sequence).

This chain joins TRBV20-1 and TRBJ1-1; the D is unclear. The CDR3 loop spans 14 amino acids. The germline gives CDR1 DFQATT, CDR2 SNEGSKA (reference sequence). Trimming took 0 bases from V and 6 from J, leaving 14 bases between them. The CDR3 spells CSARDLRVVAEAFF. The CDR3 nucleotides read TGCAGTGCTAGAGATTTGAGGGTAGTCGCTGAAGCTTTCTTT.

The table lists this clonotype with many counts. The rearrangement joins TRBV25-1 to TRBJ1-6; the D is unclear. The CDR3 contains 16 residues. V lost 2 bases and J lost 7, with 15 bases in between. Germline CDR1 is MGHDK and CDR2 is SYGVNS. In DNA, the CDR3 is TGTGCCAGCAGTGAAACGATACGGCAGATGAATTCACCCCTCCACTTT. It translates to CASSETIRQMNSPLHF. The full variable domain, with the rest looked up from reference TRBV25-1 and TRBJ1-6, is EADIYQTPRYLVIGTGKKITLECSQTMGHDKMYWYQQDPGMELHLIHYSYGVNSTEKGDLSSESTVSRIRTEHFPLTLESARPSHTSQYLCASSETIRQMNSPLHFGNGTRLTVT.

In this sample, this clonotype turned up a few times. The chain combines TRBV20-1 with TRBJ1-5; unclear D gene. This CDR3 spans 13 amino acids. V was clipped by 0 bases and J by 3 bases, with 6 bases between them. Germline CDR1 and CDR2: DFQATT and SNEGSKA (reference sequence). The CDR3 nucleotides read TGCAGTGCTAGAGACAGCGTCAATCAGCCCCAGCATTTT. Its protein product is CSARDSVNQPQHF.

This clonotype showed up just a few times. The chain carries TRBV24-1 and TRBJ1-1; no firm D call. Trimming stripped 7 bases from V and 1 base from J, with 18 bases between. This CDR3 region has 16 residues. CDR1 and CDR2 from the germline V gene are KGHDR and SFDVKD. The CDR3 is CATREYLAVRNTEAFF. CDR3 nucleotides: TGTGCCACCAGGGAGTATCTGGCGGTGAGGAACACTGAAGCTTTCTTT.

The chain links TRBV11-1 to TRBJ2-1; 9 nucleotides match TRBD1. V lost 5 bases and J lost 0; bases outside the gene matches: 20. CDR1 is SGHAT and CDR2 is FQDESV in the germline V gene (reference sequence). CDR3 length equals 21 residues. CDR3 residues: CASSPGQGTTLRRSSYNEQFF. The CDR3 DNA reads as TGTGCCAGCAGCCCAGGACAGGGGACGACTCTACGAAGGAGCTCCTACAATGAGCAGTTCTTC. The full variable domain, completed using reference TRBV11-1 and TRBJ2-1, is EAEVAQSPRYKITEKSQAVAFWCDPISGHATLYWYRQILGQGPELLVQFQDESVVDDSQLPKDRFSAERLKGVDSTLKIQPAELGDSAMYLCASSPGQGTTLRRSSYNEQFFGPGTRLTVL.

This chain connects TRBV7-2 to TRBJ2-3; 8 nucleotides align to TRBD2. The CDR3 extends over 16 amino acids. J was trimmed by 9 bases and V by 5 bases; bases with no gene match: 16. Germline V gene data show CDR1 as SGHTA and CDR2 as FQGNSA. In DNA, the CDR3 is TGTGCCAGCAGCGCGCCCCTTCTTTATAGCGGGACGACGCAGTATTTT. Its translation is CASSAPLLYSGTTQYF.

This clonotype has more than one count but fewer than ten. The chain recombines TRBV20-1 with TRBJ2-2; TRBD2 agrees at 12 bases. This CDR3 region has 17 residues. V dropped 1 base and J dropped 0; count of bases not matched to a gene: 3. Germline values: CDR1 DFQATT, CDR2 SNEGSKA (reference sequence). CDR3 amino acids: CSARGTSGTANTGELFF. The CDR3, as DNA: TGCAGTGCTAGAGGGACTAGCGGGACCGCGAACACCGGGGAGCTGTTTTTT.

This clonotype has a count of ten or more. The rearrangement links TRBV20-1 to TRBJ1-4; D is unclear. Germline CDR1 and CDR2: DFQATT and SNEGSKA (reference sequence). This CDR3 comprises 13 residues. V lost 0 bases, J lost 12 bases, and 14 bases lay in between. CDR3 region: CSAREPGPVELFF. In nucleotides, the CDR3 is TGCAGTGCTAGAGAACCCGGACCAGTAGAACTGTTTTTT.

This clonotype was counted many times. The V call is TRBV5-6, the J call TRBJ2-1; TRBD2 matches at 8 bases. V lost 6 bases and J lost 9; bases outside the gene matches: 8. The V gene's germline CDR1 is SGHDT and CDR2 YYEEEE. This CDR3 comprises 13 residues. The CDR3 here is CASTASGLGEQFF. DNA of the CDR3: TGTGCCAGCACTGCTAGCGGGCTAGGTGAGCAGTTCTTC.

In this sample, this clonotype turned up many times. The chain uses TRBV7-9 and TRBJ1-1; 7 nucleotides match TRBD1. The J segment lost 6 bases and the V segment lost 4 bases, leaving 5 bases of the junction unmatched. The CDR3 is 13 residues long. The V gene's germline CDR1 is SEHNR and CDR2 FQNEAQ (reference sequence). Here the CDR3 reads CASSYYRGAEAFF. CDR3 sequence (DNA): TGTGCCAGCAGCTACTACAGGGGAGCTGAAGCTTTCTTT.

There are a few counts of this clonotype. The chain combines TRBV20-1 with TRBJ2-1; TRBD1 aligns across 12 bases. The germline gives CDR1 DFQATT, CDR2 SNEGSKA (reference sequence). V dropped 4 bases and J dropped 6; count of bases not matched to a gene: 4. The CDR3 has 14 residues. For the CDR3, the DNA is TGCAGTGCTACTCGGGACAGGGGGCTCAATGAGCAGTTCTTC. Protein sequence: CSATRDRGLNEQFF.

The table lists this clonotype with many counts. The chain uses TRBV12-3 or TRBV12-4 and TRBJ1-2, with D possibly TRBD1 on 5 matching bases. V gave up 10 bases and J gave up 6 bases, with 12 bases separating them. This CDR3 is 11 amino acids long. The CDR3 DNA sequence: TGTGCCAATCTGGGGGACCATGGCTACACCTTC. Encoded protein: CANLGDHGYTF.

This clonotype was seen a handful of times. The chain uses TRBV29-1 and TRBJ2-5; D call uncertain. Deletions cut 3 bases from V and 2 bases from J, with 7 bases between. The germline V gene has CDR1 SQVTM and CDR2 ANQGSEA. This CDR3 spans 12 amino acids. Here the CDR3 reads CSVDSIQETQYF. CDR3 nucleotides: TGCAGCGTTGATTCCATTCAAGAGACCCAGTACTTC.

This rearrangement joins TRBV4-3 to TRBJ2-1, with 9 bases that match TRBD2. The CDR3 spans 18 residues. Germline CDR1 and CDR2: LGHNA and YSLEER. V was pared by 3 bases and J by 6 bases, with 15 bases of the junction left unmatched. The CDR3 protein is CASSHPAEGAGGGNEQFF. The CDR3 region has the DNA TGCGCCAGCAGCCACCCAGCCGAGGGAGCGGGAGGAGGCAATGAGCAGTTCTTC.

This sequence joins TRBV15 and TRBJ2-1, with D hard to call. V gave up 0 bases and J gave up 7 bases, with 10 bases separating them. The CDR3 is 14 residues long. The germline V gene encodes CDR1 LNHNV and CDR2 YYDKDF (reference sequence). The CDR3 region is CATSRDPDPNEQFF. CDR3 sequence (DNA): TGTGCCACCAGCAGAGATCCCGACCCGAATGAGCAGTTCTTC. Drawing the rest from reference TRBV15 and TRBJ2-1, the complete variable domain is DAMVIQNPRYQVTQFGKPVTLSCSQTLNHNVMYWYQQKSSQAPKLLFHYYDKDFNNEADTPDNFQSRRPNTSFCFLDIRSPGLGDTAMYLCATSRDPDPNEQFFGPGTRLTVL.

The chain is built from TRBV15 and TRBJ2-7; TRBD2 is a possible D gene (5 bases). The CDR3 sequence is 15 residues long. Trimming shortened V by 0 bases and J by 5 bases, and 14 bases separated the two germline ends. CDR1 and CDR2 (germline): LNHNV, YYDKDF (reference sequence). For the CDR3, the DNA is TGTGCCACCAGCAGAGATGCGGGCAGTCTGAACGAGCAGTACTTC. As protein: CATSRDAGSLNEQYF. The entire variable domain, with the rest obtained from reference TRBV15 and TRBJ2-7, is as follows: DAMVIQNPRYQVTQFGKPVTLSCSQTLNHNVMYWYQQKSSQAPKLLFHYYDKDFNNEADTPDNFQSRRPNTSFCFLDIRSPGLGDTAMYLCATSRDAGSLNEQYFGPGTRLTVT.

This clonotype was found a few times. J is TRBJ2-3 and V is TRBV10-3, with D perhaps TRBD2 (5 bases). With 5 bases removed from V and 6 bases from J, the gap between germline ends came to 12 bases. Germline CDR1 is ENHRY and CDR2 is SYGVKD. This CDR3 is built from 13 residues. DNA of the CDR3: TGTGCCATCAGTCGAACCGGGGAGGATACGCAGTATTTT. Translated, it gives CAISRTGEDTQYF.

This clonotype has just a few counts. The chain employs TRBV20-1 and TRBJ2-5; D may correspond to TRBD1 or TRBD2 (5 bases each). Germline loops: CDR1 DFQATT, CDR2 SNEGSKA (reference sequence). CDR3 length: 15 residues. The ends were cut back, 0 bases at V and 2 bases at J, with 13 bases in the middle. For the CDR3, the DNA is TGCAGTGCTAGAGATTATAGGGACGATCAAGAGACCCAGTACTTC. As protein: CSARDYRDDQETQYF.

The rearrangement joins TRBV7-9 to TRBJ2-1; the D is unclear. V was shortened by 0 bases and J by 6 bases, with 9 bases between the two germline ends. This CDR3 has 14 amino acids. From germline, CDR1 is SEHNR and CDR2 FQNEAQ (reference sequence). The CDR3 nucleotides read TGTGCCAGCAGCTTAGCGCAGGAGCTCAATGAGCAGTTCTTC. Residues: CASSLAQELNEQFF.

The chain couples TRBV20-1 to TRBJ2-7; 9 bases are shared with TRBD1. The V gene end was trimmed by 3 bases and the J gene end by 1 base; junction bases not matched to a gene: 7. The CDR3 has 15 amino acids. CDR1 DFQATT and CDR2 SNEGSKA come from the germline V gene (reference sequence). CDR3: CSARDRDRESYEQYF. CDR3 DNA sequence: TGCAGTGCTAGGGACCGGGACAGGGAGTCCTACGAGCAGTACTTC.